Each of the 9 T cell receptor beta chains below was sequenced from the same sample in a study of shared clonotypes between healthy human individuals. Sequenced by immunoSEQ multiplex PCR; TCRdb stores in-frame clones only, minus some. The sample holds approximately 110,000 clones, approximately 70% seen once. Material for sequencing was memory CD8+ T cells sorted from blood. Subset: CD45RO+ cells pooled with CCR7-negative TemRA cells. Every receptor here comes from a woman in her twenties or thirties in good health.

This clone has a handful of counts. The rearrangement uses TRBV2 and TRBJ1-2, with unresolved D. V was trimmed by 3 bases and J by 4 bases, leaving 6 bases between them. CDR3 size: 12 residues. Germline CDR1 reads SNHLY; CDR2 reads FYNNEI. The CDR3 loop reads CASSDSFYGYTF. CDR3 coding DNA: TGTGCCAGCAGTGATTCATTCTATGGCTACACCTTC.

By share, this clone ranks as medium-sized (0.01 to 0.1%). The genes are TRBV29-1 and TRBJ1-1; D might be TRBD1 (5 bases). The ends were cut back, 3 bases at V and 7 bases at J, with 15 bases in the middle. CDR3 length: 13 residues. Germline assignment: CDR1 SQVTM and CDR2 ANQGSEA. CDR3 loop: CSVEPGTMLEAFF. The CDR3 DNA reads as TGCAGCGTTGAGCCTGGGACGATGCTTGAAGCTTTCTTT.

The chain combines TRBV10-3 with TRBJ2-1; 12 nucleotides match TRBD2. The CDR3 extends over 18 amino acids. V shed 4 bases and J 6 bases; nucleotides not matched to a gene: 13. From germline, CDR1 is ENHRY and CDR2 SYGVKD. The CDR3 reads CAISGYGLAGRVGNEQFF. DNA of the CDR3: TGTGCCATCAGTGGGTACGGACTAGCGGGACGCGTCGGCAATGAGCAGTTCTTC.

The V and J genes are TRBV25-1 and TRBJ2-1; D may correspond to TRBD1 or TRBD2 (6 bases each). Trimming pared 2 bases from V and 16 bases from J, leaving 18 bases between. Germline V gene data show CDR1 as MGHDK and CDR2 as SYGVNS. The CDR3 consists of 13 residues. The CDR3 spells CASSEKGPGGTFF. The CDR3 nucleotides are TGTGCCAGCAGTGAAAAAGGTCCCGGAGGGACATTCTTC.

The chain is built from TRBV4-1 and TRBJ1-1, with 7 bases that match TRBD1. Germline CDR1 MGHRA, CDR2 YSYEKL. Trimming took 3 bases from V and 3 from J; bases not matched to a gene: 7. The CDR3 contains 15 residues. The CDR3 spells CASSQGQRGDTEAFF. The DNA for the CDR3 is TGCGCCAGCAGCCAGGGACAGAGAGGCGACACTGAAGCTTTCTTT.

This chain's CDR3 is CASRTGQDTEAFF. In nucleotides, the CDR3 is TGTGCCAGCAGAACTGGGCAGGACACTGAAGCTTTCTTT. This chain links TRBV2 with TRBJ1-1; D not certain. Per germline, CDR1 SNHLY and CDR2 FYNNEI. The CDR3 covers 13 residues. V was trimmed by 6 bases and J by 3 bases, leaving 11 bases between them. The complete variable domain, with remaining parts taken from reference TRBV2 and TRBJ1-1, reads EPEVTQTPSHQVTQMGQEVILRCVPISNHLYFYWYRQILGQKVEFLVSFYNNEISEKSEIFDDQFSVERPDGSNFTLKIRSTKLEDSAMYFCASRTGQDTEAFFGQGTRLTVV.

This clone was seen at least ten times. The chain carries TRBV7-9 and TRBJ2-6; D is unresolved. The ends were cut back, 4 bases at V and 0 bases at J, with 10 bases in the middle. This CDR3 comprises 16 residues. Germline V gene lookup returns CDR1 SEHNR and CDR2 FQNEAQ (reference sequence). Written as DNA, the CDR3 is TGTGCCAGCAGCTCGCTACCGGCCTCTGGGGCCAACGTCCTGACTTTC. The encoded protein is CASSSLPASGANVLTF.

The rearrangement uses TRBV5-1 and TRBJ1-2; D gene ambiguous. This CDR3 has 16 residues. Trimming took 1 base from V and 0 from J, leaving 13 bases between them. CDR1 is SGHRS and CDR2 is YFSETQ in the germline V gene. The CDR3 bases are TGCGCCAGCAGCTTGCCCCCGTGGGGAGCTAACTATGGCTACACCTTC. This translates into CASSLPPWGANYGYTF.

The chain carries TRBV18 and TRBJ2-4; TRBD2 agrees at 13 bases. Germline V gene lookup returns CDR1 KGHSH and CDR2 LQKENI. CDR3 length: 18 amino acids. V lost 1 base and J lost 5; bases outside the gene matches: 8. The CDR3 spells CASSPQTSGRRRENIQYF. The CDR3 DNA follows: TGTGCCAGCTCACCACAGACTAGCGGGAGGAGAAGGGAAAACATTCAGTACTTC.